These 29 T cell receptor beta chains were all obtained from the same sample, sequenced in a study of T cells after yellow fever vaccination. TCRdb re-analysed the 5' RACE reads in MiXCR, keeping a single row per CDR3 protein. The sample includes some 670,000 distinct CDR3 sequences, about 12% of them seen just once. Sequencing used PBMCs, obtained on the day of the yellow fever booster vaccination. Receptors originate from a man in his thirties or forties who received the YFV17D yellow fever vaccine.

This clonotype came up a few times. The CDR3 sequence: CASSLNRDRDTEAFF. The CDR3 coding sequence is TGTGCCAGCAGCTTAAACCGGGACAGGGACACTGAAGCTTTCTTT. V is TRBV7-3 and J is TRBJ1-1, with 9 nucleotides matching TRBD1. Germline lookup yields CDR1 SGHTA and CDR2 FQGTGA. CDR3 length: 15 amino acids. V lost 1 base to trimming and J lost 3 bases; unmatched junction nucleotides: 3.

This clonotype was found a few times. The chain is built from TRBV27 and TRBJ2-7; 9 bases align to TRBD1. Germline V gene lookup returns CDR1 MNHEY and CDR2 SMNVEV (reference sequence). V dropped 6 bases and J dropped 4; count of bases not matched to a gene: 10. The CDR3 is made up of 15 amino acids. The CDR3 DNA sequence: TGTGCCAGCAGCAGACCGGGACAGGGCCCTTACGAGCAGTACTTC. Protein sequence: CASSRPGQGPYEQYF.

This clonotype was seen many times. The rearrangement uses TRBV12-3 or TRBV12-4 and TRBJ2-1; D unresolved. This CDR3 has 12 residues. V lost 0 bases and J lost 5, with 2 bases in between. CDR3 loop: CASSLANNEQFF. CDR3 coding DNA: TGTGCCAGCAGTTTAGCAAACAATGAGCAGTTCTTC.

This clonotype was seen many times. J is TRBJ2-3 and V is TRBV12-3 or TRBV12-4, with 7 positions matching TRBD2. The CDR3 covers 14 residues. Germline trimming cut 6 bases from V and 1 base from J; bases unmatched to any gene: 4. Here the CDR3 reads CASSESGGTDTQYF. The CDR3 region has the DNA TGTGCCAGCAGCGAGAGCGGGGGCACAGATACGCAGTATTTT.

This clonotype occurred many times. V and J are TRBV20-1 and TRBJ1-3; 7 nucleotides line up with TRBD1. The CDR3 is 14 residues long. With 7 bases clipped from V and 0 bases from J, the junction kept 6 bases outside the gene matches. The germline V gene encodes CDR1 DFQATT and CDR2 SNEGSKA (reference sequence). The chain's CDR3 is CSVTDRSSGNTIYF. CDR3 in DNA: TGCAGTGTCACGGACAGGAGCTCTGGAAACACCATATATTTT.

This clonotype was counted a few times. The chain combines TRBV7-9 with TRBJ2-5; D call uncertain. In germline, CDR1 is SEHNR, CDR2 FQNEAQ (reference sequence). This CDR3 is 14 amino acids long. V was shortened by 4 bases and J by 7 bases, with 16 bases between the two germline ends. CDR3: CASSSPAGSGTQYF. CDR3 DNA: TGTGCCAGCAGCTCGCCGGCAGGCTCGGGGACCCAGTACTTC.

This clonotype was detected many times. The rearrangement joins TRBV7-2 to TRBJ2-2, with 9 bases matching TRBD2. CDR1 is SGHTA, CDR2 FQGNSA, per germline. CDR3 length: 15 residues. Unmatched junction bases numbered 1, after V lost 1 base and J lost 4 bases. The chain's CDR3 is CASSLVLAGTGELFF. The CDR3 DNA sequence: TGTGCCAGCAGCTTAGTACTAGCGGGCACCGGGGAGCTGTTTTTT.

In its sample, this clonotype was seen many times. The CDR3: CASSMSIIQPQHF. The CDR3 nucleotides are TGTGCCAGTAGTATGTCAATAATTCAGCCCCAGCATTTT. The rearrangement joins TRBV19 to TRBJ1-5, with unresolved D. Per germline, CDR1 LNHDA and CDR2 SQIVND (reference sequence). Deletions cut 3 bases from V and 6 bases from J, with 9 bases between. The CDR3 consists of 13 residues.

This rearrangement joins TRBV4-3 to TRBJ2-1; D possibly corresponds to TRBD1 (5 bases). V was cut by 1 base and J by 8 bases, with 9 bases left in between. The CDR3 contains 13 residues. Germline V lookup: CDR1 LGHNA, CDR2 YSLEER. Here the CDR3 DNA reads TGCGCCAGCAGCCAAGGGGGCAGGGATGAGCAGTTCTTC. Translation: CASSQGGRDEQFF.

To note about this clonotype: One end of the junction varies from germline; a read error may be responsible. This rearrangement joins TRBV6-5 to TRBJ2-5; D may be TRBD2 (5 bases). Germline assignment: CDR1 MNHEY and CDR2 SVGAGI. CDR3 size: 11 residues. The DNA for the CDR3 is TGTGCCAGCAGTTACGGGGAGAACCAGTACTTC. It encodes CASSYGENQYF.

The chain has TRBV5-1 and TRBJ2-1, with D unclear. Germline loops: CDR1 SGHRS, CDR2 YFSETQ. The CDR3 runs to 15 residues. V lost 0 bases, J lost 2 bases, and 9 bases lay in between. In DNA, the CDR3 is TGCGCCAGCAGCTTGGTGGCAGCGACCTACAATGAGCAGTTCTTC. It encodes CASSLVAATYNEQFF.

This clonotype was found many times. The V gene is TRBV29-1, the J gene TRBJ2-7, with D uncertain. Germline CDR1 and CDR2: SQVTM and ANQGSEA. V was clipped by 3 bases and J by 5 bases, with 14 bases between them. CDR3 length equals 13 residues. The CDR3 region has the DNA TGCAGCGTTGAGGCGCTGAATCGGGACGAGCAGTACTTC. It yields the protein CSVEALNRDEQYF.

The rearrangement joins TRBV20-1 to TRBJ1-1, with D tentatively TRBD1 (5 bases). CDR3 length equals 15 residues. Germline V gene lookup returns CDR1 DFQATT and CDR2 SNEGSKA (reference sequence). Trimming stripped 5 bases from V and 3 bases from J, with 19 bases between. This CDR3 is CSAPQIRGRDTEAFF. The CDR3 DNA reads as TGCAGTGCTCCTCAAATAAGGGGTAGGGACACTGAAGCTTTCTTT.

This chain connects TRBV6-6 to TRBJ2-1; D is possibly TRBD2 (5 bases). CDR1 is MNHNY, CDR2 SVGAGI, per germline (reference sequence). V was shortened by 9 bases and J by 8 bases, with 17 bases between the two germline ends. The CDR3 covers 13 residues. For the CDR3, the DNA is TGTGCCAGTAACCCAGCGGAAACCTATGAGCAGTTCTTC. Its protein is CASNPAETYEQFF.

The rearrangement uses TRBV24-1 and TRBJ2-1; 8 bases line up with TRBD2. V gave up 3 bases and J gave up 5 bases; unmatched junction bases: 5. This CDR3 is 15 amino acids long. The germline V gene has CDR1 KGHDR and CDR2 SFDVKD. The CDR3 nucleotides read TGTGCCACCAGTGATGGTCGGGGGGGGGACAATGAGCAGTTCTTC. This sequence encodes CATSDGRGGDNEQFF.

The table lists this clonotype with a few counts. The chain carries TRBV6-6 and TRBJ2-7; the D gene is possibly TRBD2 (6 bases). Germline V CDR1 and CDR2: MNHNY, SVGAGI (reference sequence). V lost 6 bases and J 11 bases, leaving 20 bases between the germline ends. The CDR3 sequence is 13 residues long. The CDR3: CASSPAAEGLEYF. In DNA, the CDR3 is TGTGCCAGCAGCCCTGCTGCAGAGGGACTGGAGTACTTC.

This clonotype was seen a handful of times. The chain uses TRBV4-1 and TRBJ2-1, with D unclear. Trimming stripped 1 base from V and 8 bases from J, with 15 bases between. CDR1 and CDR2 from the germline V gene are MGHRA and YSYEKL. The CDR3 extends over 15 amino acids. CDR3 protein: CASSQGPTSADEQFF. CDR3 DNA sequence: TGCGCCAGCAGCCAAGGACCAACCTCGGCGGATGAGCAGTTCTTC.

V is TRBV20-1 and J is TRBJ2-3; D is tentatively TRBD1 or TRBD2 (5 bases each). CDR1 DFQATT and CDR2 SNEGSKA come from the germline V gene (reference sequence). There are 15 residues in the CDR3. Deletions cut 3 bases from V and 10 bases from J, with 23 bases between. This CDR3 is CSARVPMRWRGAQYF. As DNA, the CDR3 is TGCAGTGCTAGGGTCCCTATGCGATGGCGAGGGGCGCAGTATTTT.

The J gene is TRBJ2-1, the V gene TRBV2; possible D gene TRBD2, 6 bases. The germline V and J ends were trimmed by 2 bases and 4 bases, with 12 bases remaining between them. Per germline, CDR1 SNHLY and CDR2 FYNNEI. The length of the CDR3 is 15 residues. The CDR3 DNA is TGTGCCAGCAGTGAAATTTCTAGCGAGTACAATGAGCAGTTCTTC. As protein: CASSEISSEYNEQFF.

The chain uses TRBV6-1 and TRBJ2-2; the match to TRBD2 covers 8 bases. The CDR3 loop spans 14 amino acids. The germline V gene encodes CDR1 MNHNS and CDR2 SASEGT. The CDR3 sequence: CVISGTRGTGELFF. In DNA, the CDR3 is TGTGTCATCTCAGGGACTAGGGGCACCGGGGAGCTGTTTTTT.

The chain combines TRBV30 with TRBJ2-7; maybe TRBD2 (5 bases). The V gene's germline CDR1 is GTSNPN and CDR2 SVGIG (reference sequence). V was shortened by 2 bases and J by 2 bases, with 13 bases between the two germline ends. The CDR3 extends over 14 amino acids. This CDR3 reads CAWSPLGVTYEQYF. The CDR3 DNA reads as TGTGCCTGGAGTCCCCTCGGGGTAACCTACGAGCAGTACTTC.

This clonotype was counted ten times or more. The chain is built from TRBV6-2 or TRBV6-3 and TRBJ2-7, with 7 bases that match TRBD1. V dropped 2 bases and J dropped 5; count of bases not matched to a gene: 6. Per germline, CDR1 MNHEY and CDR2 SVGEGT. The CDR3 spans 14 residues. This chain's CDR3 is CASSYPGQQDEQYF. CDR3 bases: TGTGCCAGCAGTTACCCGGGACAGCAGGACGAGCAGTACTTC.

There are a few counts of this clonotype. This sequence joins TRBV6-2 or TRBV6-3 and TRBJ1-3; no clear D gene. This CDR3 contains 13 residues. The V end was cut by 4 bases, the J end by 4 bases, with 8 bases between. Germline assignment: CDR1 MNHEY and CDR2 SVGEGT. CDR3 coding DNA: TGTGCCAGCAGTTGGACTACCGGAAACACCATATATTTT. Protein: CASSWTTGNTIYF.

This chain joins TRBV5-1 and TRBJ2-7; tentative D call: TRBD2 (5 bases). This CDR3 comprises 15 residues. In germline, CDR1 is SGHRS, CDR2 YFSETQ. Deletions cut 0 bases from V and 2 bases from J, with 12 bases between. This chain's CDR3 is CASSLVEGRTYEQYF. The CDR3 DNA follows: TGCGCCAGCAGCTTGGTAGAGGGCCGGACCTACGAGCAGTACTTC.

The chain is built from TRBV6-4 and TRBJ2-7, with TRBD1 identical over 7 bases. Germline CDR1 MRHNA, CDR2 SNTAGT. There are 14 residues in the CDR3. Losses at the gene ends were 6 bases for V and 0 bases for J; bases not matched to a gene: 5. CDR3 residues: CASRRDSSSYEQYF. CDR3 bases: TGTGCCAGCAGACGGGACAGCAGCTCCTACGAGCAGTACTTC.

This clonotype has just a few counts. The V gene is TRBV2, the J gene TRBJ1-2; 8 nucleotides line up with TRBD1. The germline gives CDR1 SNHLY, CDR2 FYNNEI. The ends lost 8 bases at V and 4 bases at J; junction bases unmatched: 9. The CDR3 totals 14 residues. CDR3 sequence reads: CASGGDRGPYGYTF. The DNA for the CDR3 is TGTGCCAGCGGGGGCGACAGGGGTCCCTATGGCTACACCTTC. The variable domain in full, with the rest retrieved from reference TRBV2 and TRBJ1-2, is EPEVTQTPSHQVTQMGQEVILRCVPISNHLYFYWYRQILGQKVEFLVSFYNNEISEKSEIFDDQFSVERPDGSNFTLKIRSTKLEDSAMYFCASGGDRGPYGYTFGSGTRLTVV.

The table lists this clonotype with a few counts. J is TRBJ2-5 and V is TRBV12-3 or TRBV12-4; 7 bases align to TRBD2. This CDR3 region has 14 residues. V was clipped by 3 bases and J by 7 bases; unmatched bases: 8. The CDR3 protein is CASSLGGSIVTQYF. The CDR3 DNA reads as TGTGCCAGCAGTTTGGGCGGGAGCATAGTGACCCAGTACTTC.

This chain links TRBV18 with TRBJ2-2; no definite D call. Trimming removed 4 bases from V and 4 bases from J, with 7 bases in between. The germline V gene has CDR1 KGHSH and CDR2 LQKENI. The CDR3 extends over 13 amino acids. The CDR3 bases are TGTGCCAGCTCACTTCCGGGCACCGGGGAGCTGTTTTTT. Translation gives CASSLPGTGELFF.

In DNA form, the CDR3 reads TGTGCCAGCAGCTTCCGCGGGATTTTCACAGATACGCAGTATTTT. Amino acids: CASSFRGIFTDTQYF. The rearrangement uses TRBV5-6 and TRBJ2-3, with D perhaps matching TRBD2 (6 bases). Trimming removed 2 bases from V and 2 bases from J, with 12 bases in between. This CDR3 contains 15 residues. Germline V gives CDR1 SGHDT, CDR2 YYEEEE.